Shown below are 32 T cell receptor beta chains from a single sample sequenced in a study of early T cells in non-severe SARS-CoV-2 infection. Each CDR3 protein is one row after TCRdb ran MiXCR on the 5' RACE reads. The sample lists roughly 56,000 distinct CDR3 sequences, around 15% occurring once. This material consisted of whole blood, taken at baseline. These receptor sequences come from an adult who was a healthcare worker with PCR-confirmed SARS-CoV-2 infection or an uninfected control (not recorded which).

This clonotype was found a few times. The gene calls are TRBV3-1 and TRBJ2-2, with TRBD2 matching 8 bases. The V gene's germline CDR1 is LGHDT and CDR2 YNNKEL (reference sequence). The CDR3 has 18 amino acids. V dropped 0 bases and J dropped 6; count of bases not matched to a gene: 12. CDR3 loop: CASSQEASYGLAAGELFF. CDR3 bases: TGTGCCAGCAGCCAAGAAGCGTCGTACGGACTAGCCGCCGGGGAGCTGTTTTTT.

Only a few counts were recorded for this clonotype. This sequence joins TRBV28 and TRBJ2-3; D not resolved. The CDR3 extends over 14 amino acids. Germline V CDR1 and CDR2: MDHEN, SYDVKM. The V and J ends lost 5 bases and 0 bases respectively, with 9 bases between them. CDR3 sequence reads: CASSKASSTDTQYF. Here the CDR3 DNA reads TGTGCCAGCAGTAAAGCGAGTAGCACAGATACGCAGTATTTT.

This sequence joins TRBV12-3 or TRBV12-4 and TRBJ1-1; a weak D match, TRBD1 (6 bases). Between the trimmed V and J ends, which lost 6 bases and 1 base, there was a span of 12 bases. The CDR3 length is 14 residues. DNA of the CDR3: TGTGCCAGCAGGAGTACAGGGACGAACACTGAAGCTTTCTTT. Amino acid sequence: CASRSTGTNTEAFF.

This clonotype was counted at least ten times. CDR3 region: CASGGTFNTEAFF. CDR3 nucleotides: TGTGCCAGCGGCGGGACATTTAACACTGAAGCTTTCTTT. The chain carries TRBV7-2 and TRBJ1-1, with D maybe TRBD1 (6 bases). The length of the CDR3 is 13 residues. Trimming removed 8 bases from V and 2 bases from J, with 12 bases in between. Germline CDR1 reads SGHTA; CDR2 reads FQGNSA. Filled out from reference TRBV7-2 and TRBJ1-1, the complete variable domain reads GAGVSQSPSNKVTEKGKDVELRCDPISGHTALYWYRQSLGQGLEFLIYFQGNSAPDKSGLPSDRFSAERTGGSVSTLTIQRTQQEDSAVYLCASGGTFNTEAFFGQGTRLTVV.

This clonotype has a handful of counts. The chain links TRBV18 to TRBJ2-1, with TRBD2 matching over 9 bases. The J segment lost 4 bases and the V segment lost 2 bases, leaving 3 bases of the junction unmatched. The germline V gene encodes CDR1 KGHSH and CDR2 LQKENI. The CDR3 length is 15 residues. The CDR3 region has the DNA TGTGCCAGCTCACCAGCGGGAGGGCATTACAATGAGCAGTTCTTC. This encodes CASSPAGGHYNEQFF.

The chain combines TRBV11-2 with TRBJ2-3; D might be TRBD2 (5 bases). The V gene's germline CDR1 is SGHAT and CDR2 FQNNGV. Trimming shortened V by 4 bases and J by 2 bases, and 16 bases separated the two germline ends. The CDR3 runs 16 residues. This CDR3 reads CASSWLERGITDTQYF. The DNA for the CDR3 is TGTGCCAGCAGCTGGTTAGAACGAGGGATCACAGATACGCAGTATTTT.

The rearrangement links TRBV20-1 to TRBJ2-7, with a weak D call TRBD1 (5 bases). The CDR3 is made up of 14 amino acids. Trimming pared 0 bases from V and 0 bases from J, leaving 9 bases between. Germline assignment: CDR1 DFQATT and CDR2 SNEGSKA (reference sequence). CDR3 region: CSAREARDSYEQYF. In nucleotides, the CDR3 is TGCAGTGCTAGAGAGGCCAGGGACTCCTACGAGCAGTACTTC.

In this sample, this clonotype turned up a few times. The V gene is TRBV4-1, the J gene TRBJ2-2, with 16 bases lining up with TRBD2. Germline CDR1 reads MGHRA; CDR2 reads YSYEKL. The CDR3 is 20 amino acids. The J segment lost 0 bases and the V segment lost 4 bases, leaving 8 bases of the junction unmatched. CDR3 protein: CASSLSGTSGRGTNTGELFF. The CDR3 coding sequence is TGCGCCAGCAGCCTAAGCGGGACTAGCGGGAGGGGAACGAACACCGGGGAGCTGTTTTTT.

The rearrangement links TRBV3-1 to TRBJ2-1; D not certain. Germline V gene data show CDR1 as LGHDT and CDR2 as YNNKEL (reference sequence). The CDR3 runs 14 residues. V was clipped by 3 bases and J by 0 bases, with 6 bases between them. CDR3 in amino acids: CASSHMGSYNEQFF. The CDR3 DNA is TGTGCCAGCAGCCACATGGGCTCCTACAATGAGCAGTTCTTC.

This clonotype was recorded a few times. The V and J genes are TRBV30 and TRBJ2-2; D not resolved. V was clipped by 4 bases and J by 2 bases, with 5 bases between them. CDR3 size: 12 residues. The germline V gene encodes CDR1 GTSNPN and CDR2 SVGIG (reference sequence). As DNA, the CDR3 is TGTGCCTGGACGATCAACACCGGGGAGCTGTTTTTT. Its translation: CAWTINTGELFF.

This clonotype was counted between two and nine times. The chain combines TRBV28 with TRBJ2-7, with a tentative D call TRBD2 (5 bases). V lost 8 bases to trimming and J lost 1 base, with 15 bases between them. Germline CDR1 MDHEN, CDR2 SYDVKM. The CDR3 runs 14 residues. The CDR3 protein is CASVPGGESYEQYF. CDR3 DNA sequence: TGTGCCAGCGTACCAGGAGGCGAGTCCTACGAGCAGTACTTC. The full variable domain, rest sourced from reference TRBV28 and TRBJ2-7, is DVKVTQSSRYLVKRTGEKVFLECVQDMDHENMFWYRQDPGLGLRLIYFSYDVKMKEKGDIPEGYSVSREKKERFSLILESASTNQTSMYLCASVPGGESYEQYFGPGTRLTVT.

There are a few counts of this clonotype. The chain combines TRBV14 with TRBJ2-3, with TRBD1 matching 9 bases. With 2 bases clipped from V and 3 bases from J, the junction kept 6 bases outside the gene matches. Germline V gene lookup returns CDR1 SGHDN and CDR2 FVKESK. This CDR3 is 16 amino acids long. The CDR3: CASSQRRDRVTDTQYF. The CDR3 nucleotides are TGTGCCAGCAGCCAAAGAAGGGACAGGGTAACAGATACGCAGTATTTT.

The chain carries TRBV9 and TRBJ2-1, with D tentatively TRBD2 (6 bases). V lost 5 bases, J lost 2 bases, and 17 bases lay in between. CDR1 is SGDLS and CDR2 is YYNGEE in the germline V gene. This CDR3 has 16 residues. The CDR3: CASSKSGEKAYNEQFF. The DNA of the CDR3 is TGTGCCAGCAGTAAATCGGGGGAAAAGGCCTACAATGAGCAGTTCTTC.

This clonotype was found a few times. The DNA is omitted, as the CDR3 cannot be located on it reliably, and the CDR3 follows TCRdb's listing. The V gene is TRBV7-5, the J gene TRBJ1-2. TRBV7-5 is a listed pseudogene. The CDR3 is 18 amino acids in total, end residues counted. CDR3 sequence reads: CISVPEAYHDSTNYGYTF.

This clonotype has at least ten counts. V and J are TRBV10-3 and TRBJ2-1; 7 nucleotides agree with TRBD2. CDR1 is ENHRY and CDR2 is SYGVKD in the germline V gene. This CDR3 contains 14 residues. Germline trimming cut 2 bases from V and 4 bases from J; bases unmatched to any gene: 2. CDR3 coding DNA: TGTGCCATCAGTGAGCGGGGGGTATACAATGAGCAGTTCTTC. Its protein product is CAISERGVYNEQFF.

V and J are TRBV5-1 and TRBJ1-3; D uncertain. The CDR3 spans 15 residues. Trimming removed 0 bases from V and 0 bases from J, with 7 bases in between. CDR1 SGHRS and CDR2 YFSETQ come from the germline V gene. CDR3 protein: CASSLDSRSGNTIYF. The CDR3 DNA sequence: TGCGCCAGCAGCTTGGACAGTCGCTCTGGAAACACCATATATTTT.

This clonotype was observed many times. The chain uses TRBV10-2 and TRBJ2-1; 7 nucleotides align to TRBD2. V lost 0 bases and J lost 7; bases outside the gene matches: 12. The CDR3 runs to 17 residues. Looked up from germline, CDR1 is WSHSY and CDR2 is SAAADI. The CDR3 DNA is TGCGCCAGCAGTGAGTCGAACCCGGGACTACCCGAGAATGAGCAGTTCTTC. It specifies CASSESNPGLPENEQFF.

This clonotype was detected a few times. The chain is built from TRBV5-6 and TRBJ2-5; D not certain. The V gene's germline CDR1 is SGHDT and CDR2 YYEEEE. CDR3 length: 11 residues. V lost 4 bases and J 4 bases, leaving 5 bases between the germline ends. The CDR3 DNA is TGTGCCAGCAGCAAGTCAGAGACCCAGTACTTC. Its protein is CASSKSETQYF.

In DNA, the CDR3 is TGCAGTGTTTGGGGGAGGGATGCCACAGATACGCAGTATTTT. This translates into CSVWGRDATDTQYF. The gene calls are TRBV20-1 and TRBJ2-3; 7 positions agree with TRBD2. Germline CDR1 DFQATT, CDR2 SNEGSKA (reference sequence). V lost 7 bases, J lost 2 bases, and 9 bases stayed unmatched. This CDR3 contains 14 residues.

In this sample, this clonotype turned up a few times. The chain is built from TRBV21-1 and TRBJ1-3. TRBV21-1 is marked as a pseudogene. CDR3 length: 14 residues. DNA of the CDR3: TGTGCCAGCAGCAAAGCGGAATTATTTGACACCATATATTTT. Translating gives CASSKAELFDTIYF.

The chain is built from TRBV28 and TRBJ1-4; weak D call: TRBD1 (5 bases). The CDR3 extends over 13 amino acids. V was cut by 6 bases and J by 6 bases, with 11 bases left in between. The germline V gene has CDR1 MDHEN and CDR2 SYDVKM. Written as DNA, the CDR3 is TGTGCCAGCAGACCAGGGATTGATGAAAAACTGTTTTTT. Protein: CASRPGIDEKLFF.

The V and J genes are TRBV20-1 and TRBJ2-3, with TRBD2 as a possible D gene (5 bases). Trimming shortened V by 5 bases and J by 0 bases, and 18 bases separated the two germline ends. The CDR3 totals 16 residues. Looked up from germline, CDR1 is DFQATT and CDR2 is SNEGSKA (reference sequence). In DNA form, the CDR3 reads TGCAGTGCTGGAAGAGGAGTAGCGCTGAGCACAGATACGCAGTATTTT. Translation: CSAGRGVALSTDTQYF.

For this clonotype: A much bigger clone sits one base away, suggesting this may be a read error. The chain recombines TRBV7-2 with TRBJ2-5; D may be TRBD2 (5 bases). Germline CDR1 and CDR2: SGHTA and FQGNSA. V was pared by 0 bases and J by 2 bases, with 13 bases between. This CDR3 is 16 amino acids long. In nucleotides, the CDR3 is TGTGCCAGCAGCTTAGCAAGGGCTGGCGGGCAAGAGACCCAGTACTTC. Its translation is CASSLARAGGQETQYF.

This rearrangement joins TRBV28 to TRBJ2-7; D tentatively reads TRBD1 or TRBD2 (5 bases each). Germline V gives CDR1 MDHEN, CDR2 SYDVKM. This CDR3 is 14 amino acids long. With 3 bases removed from V and 2 bases from J, the gap between germline ends came to 11 bases. The CDR3 protein is CASSFRGLTYEQYF. The CDR3 DNA reads TGTGCCAGCAGTTTCCGGGGCTTAACCTACGAGCAGTACTTC.

This clonotype was found a few times. This chain joins TRBV28 and TRBJ2-4; D ambiguous. In germline, CDR1 is MDHEN, CDR2 SYDVKM. Trimming shortened V by 2 bases and J by 8 bases, and 7 bases separated the two germline ends. The CDR3 is made up of 12 amino acids. CDR3 region: CASSLGRYIQYF. DNA for the CDR3: TGTGCCAGCAGTTTAGGAAGATACATTCAGTACTTC.

There are a few counts of this clonotype. J is TRBJ1-6 and V is TRBV27, with D possibly being TRBD1 (5 bases). V lost 5 bases and J 9 bases, leaving 17 bases between the germline ends. Germline lookup yields CDR1 MNHEY and CDR2 SMNVEV (reference sequence). This CDR3 is 15 amino acids long. The CDR3 DNA sequence: TGTGCCAGCAGTCCCCCTCCCCCCGGGGCTTCACCCCTCCACTTT. It encodes CASSPPPPGASPLHF.

This clonotype was counted many times. The chain uses TRBV5-1 and TRBJ2-3; 11 bases are a match to TRBD2. The CDR3 extends over 17 amino acids. The junction had 5 bases not matched to a gene; V was cut back by 0 bases and J by 2 bases. Germline CDR1 reads SGHRS; CDR2 reads YFSETQ. DNA of the CDR3: TGCGCCAGCAGCTTGGGGCCTAGCGGGGGGTCCACAGATACGCAGTATTTT. Translated: CASSLGPSGGSTDTQYF.

This clonotype was seen a few times. The chain has TRBV5-1 and TRBJ2-3; 8 bases agree with TRBD2. Germline V gene lookup returns CDR1 SGHRS and CDR2 YFSETQ. Trimming took 2 bases from V and 5 from J; bases not matched to a gene: 7. The CDR3 is made up of 15 amino acids. CDR3 region: CASSFESREVDTQYF. In DNA, the CDR3 is TGCGCCAGCAGCTTTGAGTCGCGGGAGGTAGATACGCAGTATTTT. Looking up the rest from reference TRBV5-1 and TRBJ2-3 gives the full variable domain: KAGVTQTPRYLIKTRGQQVTLSCSPISGHRSVSWYQQTPGQGLQFLFEYFSETQRNKGNFPGRFSGRQFSNSRSEMNVSTLELGDSALYLCASSFESREVDTQYFGPGTRLTVL.

V gene TRBV6-1 combines with J gene TRBJ2-7; D could derive from TRBD1 or TRBD2 (5 bases each). V was clipped by 2 bases and J by 4 bases, with 18 bases between them. The CDR3 is made up of 16 amino acids. Germline lookup yields CDR1 MNHNS and CDR2 SASEGT. The CDR3 region is CASSELSREFWYEQYF. CDR3 sequence (DNA): TGTGCCAGCAGTGAACTCTCCAGGGAGTTTTGGTACGAGCAGTACTTC.

In this sample, this clonotype turned up many times. The chain joins TRBV20-1 to TRBJ2-7; 7 nucleotides agree with TRBD1. V lost 6 bases to trimming and J lost 1 base; unmatched junction nucleotides: 9. The CDR3 is 14 amino acids. The germline V gene encodes CDR1 DFQATT and CDR2 SNEGSKA (reference sequence). CDR3 nucleotides: TGCAGTGCACTGAAAGACAGGGTTTCCTACGAGCAGTACTTC. Protein sequence: CSALKDRVSYEQYF.

This sequence joins TRBV20-1 and TRBJ1-4, with 7 positions matching TRBD1. The germline V gene has CDR1 DFQATT and CDR2 SNEGSKA (reference sequence). There are 15 residues in the CDR3. The V gene end was trimmed by 5 bases and the J gene end by 10 bases; junction bases not matched to a gene: 16. The CDR3 region is CSAEVERTGSGKLFF. In nucleotides, the CDR3 is TGCAGTGCTGAAGTAGAAAGGACAGGTTCAGGAAAACTGTTTTTT.

In its sample, this clonotype ranks as medium-sized (0.01 to 0.1%). J is TRBJ1-1 and V is TRBV6-1, with 9 bases matching TRBD1. The CDR3 contains 16 residues. J lost 0 bases, V lost 3 bases, and 5 bases had no gene match. Germline V lookup: CDR1 MNHNS, CDR2 SASEGT. The CDR3 here is CASSDWDRALNTEAFF. The CDR3 bases are TGTGCCAGCAGTGATTGGGACAGGGCATTGAACACTGAAGCTTTCTTT.